What follows are 23 T cell receptor beta chains derived from one specimen sequenced in a study of T cell responses to AZD1222 COVID-19 vaccine. The repertoire was sequenced with immunoSEQ multiplex PCR; TCRdb's copy has only in-frame clones and lacks some. Here the sample spans more than 150,000 clones, roughly nine tenths being singletons. The source was peripheral blood, collected on day 0 of AZD1222 vaccination. Every receptor here comes from an adult in good health.

The rearrangement uses TRBV2 and TRBJ2-6, with D uncertain. Trimming removed 2 bases at V and 0 bases at J, with 8 bases between. CDR3 size: 16 residues. The germline V gene encodes CDR1 SNHLY and CDR2 FYNNEI. The CDR3 region is CASSERLSSGANVLTF. The DNA for the CDR3 is TGTGCCAGCAGTGAAAGGCTGAGCTCTGGGGCCAACGTCCTGACTTTC.

The rearrangement links TRBV18 to TRBJ2-6; D unclear. The CDR3 runs 15 residues. Trimming stripped 6 bases from V and 0 bases from J, with 9 bases between. Germline-derived CDR1 and CDR2 are KGHSH and LQKENI. CDR3 in amino acids: CASSHPGSGANVLTF. Here the CDR3 DNA reads TGTGCCAGCTCCCATCCGGGCTCTGGGGCCAACGTCCTGACTTTC.

The chain couples TRBV5-8 to TRBJ1-4; the match to TRBD1 covers 7 bases. This CDR3 is built from 15 residues. V trimming: 4 bases; J trimming: 0 bases; junction bases outside the gene matches: 3. CDR1 SGHTS and CDR2 YDEGEE come from the germline V gene. The CDR3 DNA reads TGTGCCAGCAGCGGACAGGTTGCAACTAATGAAAAACTGTTTTTT. It encodes CASSGQVATNEKLFF.

J is TRBJ2-1 and V is TRBV28, with D perhaps TRBD2 (6 bases). V dropped 2 bases and J dropped 4 bases, with 12 bases sitting between them. The CDR3 is made up of 15 amino acids. The germline V gene has CDR1 MDHEN and CDR2 SYDVKM. This chain's CDR3 is CASSLPREYYNEQFF. In nucleotides, the CDR3 is TGTGCCAGCAGTTTACCCCGGGAGTATTACAATGAGCAGTTCTTC.

The CDR3 spells CASSLSVRTQPQHF. The CDR3 DNA sequence: TGTGCCAGCAGTTTATCGGTTAGAACTCAGCCCCAGCATTTT. The gene calls are TRBV28 and TRBJ1-5; D unresolved. With 1 base removed from V and 6 bases from J, the gap between germline ends came to 10 bases. The CDR3 consists of 14 residues. Per the germline V gene, CDR1 is MDHEN and CDR2 is SYDVKM.

The genes are TRBV5-4 and TRBJ1-2; no reliable D call. Germline assignment: CDR1 SGHNT and CDR2 YYREEE (reference sequence). The CDR3 consists of 14 residues. V shed 6 bases and J shed 8 bases, with 20 bases lying between them. CDR3 protein: CASIAAEKAPGYTF. The CDR3 DNA reads as TGTGCCAGCATCGCCGCCGAGAAGGCCCCGGGCTACACCTTC.

The rearrangement joins TRBV6-2 or TRBV6-3 to TRBJ1-5, with D possibly being TRBD1 (5 bases). This CDR3 contains 14 residues. The V gene lost 6 bases and the J gene lost 3 bases, with 12 bases spanning the gap. CDR1 and CDR2 (germline): MNHEY, SVGEGT. CDR3 in amino acids: CASSPGGINQPQHF. The CDR3 DNA is TGTGCCAGCAGCCCCGGGGGGATCAATCAGCCCCAGCATTTT.

The genes are TRBV7-9 and TRBJ2-7; TRBD2 matches 13 bases. V was clipped by 6 bases and J by 3 bases; unmatched bases: 5. Germline lookup yields CDR1 SEHNR and CDR2 FQNEAQ (reference sequence). This CDR3 has 15 residues. The chain's CDR3 is CASRGTSGVYYEQYF. The DNA for the CDR3 is TGTGCCAGCAGGGGGACTAGCGGGGTTTACTACGAGCAGTACTTC.

The chain joins TRBV15 to TRBJ1-3; TRBD1 might be the D (6 bases). Germline V gene lookup returns CDR1 LNHNV and CDR2 YYDKDF (reference sequence). This CDR3 is built from 16 residues. With 5 bases removed from V and 1 base from J, the gap between germline ends came to 15 bases. CDR3 sequence reads: CATSLFVGASGNTIYF. The CDR3 DNA sequence: TGTGCCACCAGCCTGTTTGTGGGGGCGTCTGGAAACACCATATATTTT.

The chain combines TRBV6-2 or TRBV6-3 with TRBJ1-2; D perhaps matches TRBD1 (6 bases). V gave up 2 bases and J gave up 6 bases, with 13 bases separating them. The CDR3 has 14 amino acids. Per germline, CDR1 MNHEY and CDR2 SVGEGT. The chain's CDR3 is CASSYIGGVDGYTF. The CDR3 DNA is TGTGCCAGCAGTTACATCGGGGGCGTAGATGGCTACACCTTC.

As regards this clone: The sample holds other DNA sequences that translate to the same CDR3. The rearrangement joins TRBV9 to TRBJ2-2; perhaps TRBD1 as D (5 bases). The germline V gene has CDR1 SGDLS and CDR2 YYNGEE. The CDR3 is made up of 14 amino acids. V was trimmed by 0 bases and J by 5 bases, leaving 8 bases between them. The CDR3 spells CASSVDQGTGELFF. The DNA of the CDR3 is TGTGCCAGCAGCGTAGATCAGGGAACCGGGGAGCTGTTTTTT.

This chain uses TRBV4-1 with TRBJ2-7, with unresolved D. V lost 1 base and J 3 bases, leaving 10 bases between the germline ends. There are 14 residues in the CDR3. The germline V gene has CDR1 MGHRA and CDR2 YSYEKL. CDR3 amino acids: CASSQGGGVYEQYF. The CDR3 nucleotides read TGCGCCAGCAGCCAAGGGGGTGGAGTCTACGAGCAGTACTTC.

The chain links TRBV28 to TRBJ1-1, with D possibly being TRBD1 (5 bases). This CDR3 spans 15 amino acids. CDR1 is MDHEN and CDR2 is SYDVKM in the germline V gene. Trimming shortened V by 5 bases and J by 0 bases, and 13 bases separated the two germline ends. CDR3 in DNA: TGTGCCAGCAGTCCCACGGGGGAAATGAACACTGAAGCTTTCTTT. Translated: CASSPTGEMNTEAFF.

V and J are TRBV7-2 and TRBJ2-7, with a possible D match to TRBD2 (5 bases). CDR1 and CDR2 from the germline V gene are SGHTA and FQGNSA. The CDR3 spans 13 residues. V was clipped by 5 bases and J by 4 bases, with 12 bases between them. In DNA, the CDR3 is TGTGCCAGCAGCCGAAACGGAGGATACGAGCAGTACTTC. Translated, it gives CASSRNGGYEQYF.

The chain combines TRBV4-1 with TRBJ2-1; D is unclear. V lost 1 base and J 6 bases, leaving 7 bases between the germline ends. Germline V gene sequence: CDR1 MGHRA, CDR2 YSYEKL. The CDR3 consists of 13 residues. CDR3 amino acids: CASSQVSGNEQFF. In nucleotides, the CDR3 is TGCGCCAGCAGCCAAGTGTCGGGCAATGAGCAGTTCTTC.

The chain carries TRBV7-6 and TRBJ1-4; D unresolved. The germline V gene has CDR1 SGHVS and CDR2 FNYEAQ. Trimming took off 1 base at V and 7 bases at J, with 7 bases between the two ends. The CDR3 is made up of 13 amino acids. The CDR3 protein is CASSLGGIEKLFF. Here the CDR3 DNA reads TGTGCCAGCAGCTTAGGGGGTATTGAAAAACTGTTTTTT.

The CDR3 loop reads CASSPQSASTDTQYF. CDR3 nucleotide sequence: TGTGCCAGCAGCCCCCAGTCGGCTAGCACAGATACGCAGTATTTT. J is TRBJ2-3 and V is TRBV7-3, with no clear D. Germline values: CDR1 SGHTA, CDR2 FQGTGA. The CDR3 loop spans 15 amino acids. V was pared by 5 bases and J by 0 bases, with 12 bases between.

This chain uses TRBV10-3 with TRBJ1-4; D remains unclear. Trimming pared 5 bases from V and 5 bases from J, leaving 12 bases between. Germline V CDR1 and CDR2: ENHRY, SYGVKD. This CDR3 comprises 14 residues. CDR3 bases: TGTGCCATCAGTCCCGGGTCTTCCAATGAAAAACTGTTTTTT. Translation gives CAISPGSSNEKLFF.

V gene TRBV18 combines with J gene TRBJ2-7, with 10 nucleotides matching TRBD1. This CDR3 contains 15 residues. V shed 3 bases, J shed 1 base, and the junction held 3 bases outside the gene matches. The germline V gene has CDR1 KGHSH and CDR2 LQKENI. In DNA form, the CDR3 reads TGTGCCAGCTCACCCGGGACAGGGGCGTCCTACGAGCAGTACTTC. Amino acid sequence: CASSPGTGASYEQYF.

This clone showed up just once. The chain carries TRBV3-1 (or the pseudogene TRBV3-2) and TRBJ1-5; 11 bases align to TRBD1. With 0 bases clipped from V and 7 bases from J, the junction kept 8 bases outside the gene matches. Germline-derived CDR1 and CDR2 are LGHDT and YNNKEL (reference sequence). The CDR3 is made up of 17 amino acids. Here the CDR3 reads CASSQEVGQGARQPQHF. Written as DNA, the CDR3 is TGTGCCAGCAGCCAAGAGGTAGGACAGGGGGCGCGGCAGCCCCAGCATTTT.

The gene calls are TRBV18 and TRBJ2-5, with TRBD1 matching 10 bases. Germline V CDR1 and CDR2: KGHSH, LQKENI. Losses at the gene ends were 2 bases for V and 5 bases for J; bases not matched to a gene: 5. The CDR3 runs 15 residues. The CDR3: CASSPETGGAETQYF. CDR3 DNA: TGTGCCAGCTCACCAGAGACAGGGGGCGCCGAGACCCAGTACTTC.

This chain joins TRBV5-6 and TRBJ1-3; a possible D gene is TRBD1 (5 bases). The CDR3 has 16 amino acids. Germline V CDR1 and CDR2: SGHDT, YYEEEE. V was trimmed by 4 bases and J by 0 bases, leaving 14 bases between them. The CDR3 nucleotides are TGTGCCAGCAGCCCGGTCGGGACCTCCTCTGGAAACACCATATATTTT. Amino acids: CASSPVGTSSGNTIYF.

The chain is built from TRBV6-2 or TRBV6-3 and TRBJ2-2; tentatively, D is TRBD1 (7 bases). The germline V and J ends were trimmed by 2 bases and 6 bases, with 22 bases remaining between them. The CDR3 runs 18 residues. Germline V gene data show CDR1 as MNHEY and CDR2 as SVGEGT. Written as DNA, the CDR3 is TGTGCCAGCAGTTACGAGGAGGGCAGGGGGTATTGGTCCGGGGAGCTGTTTTTT. It codes for CASSYEEGRGYWSGELFF.